Following are 25 T cell receptor beta chains from one sample sequenced in a study of T cell repertoires in cytomegalovirus infection. No antigen is known for these receptors. TCRdb analysed the reads with MiXCR anew, one entry per CDR3 protein. The table shows roughly 220,000 distinct CDR3 sequences, with 35% to 45% occurring only once. The sequenced sample was CD8+ T cells from cultured PBMCs, obtained from culture after CMV antigen stimulation. These receptors were taken from a human donor in good health (CMV status not recorded). Some clones in this sample may be carry-over from other donors' samples.

The chain couples TRBV19 to TRBJ2-7; 8 bases are shared with TRBD2. The germline V gene has CDR1 LNHDA and CDR2 SQIVND (reference sequence). The J segment lost 1 base and the V segment lost 2 bases, leaving 4 bases of the junction unmatched. The length of the CDR3 is 15 residues. CDR3 in amino acids: CASSIQAGASYEQYF. The CDR3, as DNA: TGTGCCAGTAGTATACAAGCGGGAGCTTCCTACGAGCAGTACTTC. Using reference TRBV19 and TRBJ2-7 for the parts outside the CDR3, the full variable domain is DGGITQSPKYLFRKEGQNVTLSCEQNLNHDAMYWYRQDPGQGLRLIYYSQIVNDFQKGDIAEGYSVSREKKESFPLTVTSAQKNPTAFYLCASSIQAGASYEQYFGPGTRLTVT.

The chain combines TRBV11-2 with TRBJ1-1, with 11 bases matching TRBD1. Germline V gene sequence: CDR1 SGHAT, CDR2 FQNNGV. The J segment lost 7 bases and the V segment lost 3 bases, leaving 1 base of the junction unmatched. The CDR3 length is 13 residues. The CDR3 bases are TGTGCCAGCAGCTTGGACAGGGGGCGTGAAGCTTTCTTT. As protein: CASSLDRGREAFF. Using reference TRBV11-2 and TRBJ1-1 for the parts outside the CDR3, the full variable domain is EAGVAQSPRYKIIEKRQSVAFWCNPISGHATLYWYQQILGQGPKLLIQFQNNGVVDDSQLPKDRFSAERLKGVDSTLKIQPAKLEDSAVYLCASSLDRGREAFFGQGTRLTVV.

This clonotype was detected a few times. The V call is TRBV28, the J call TRBJ2-1; 10 nucleotides agree with TRBD2. Looked up from germline, CDR1 is MDHEN and CDR2 is SYDVKM. The CDR3 spans 16 residues. V gave up 6 bases and J gave up 2 bases; unmatched junction bases: 7. The CDR3 nucleotides read TGTGCCAGCAGACCCTTACTAGCGGGGCCCTACAATGAGCAGTTCTTC. Encoded protein: CASRPLLAGPYNEQFF.

The chain recombines TRBV4-2 with TRBJ2-5; 10 bases fit TRBD2. This CDR3 is 16 amino acids long. Per the germline V gene, CDR1 is LGHNA and CDR2 is YNFKEQ. V lost 0 bases to trimming and J lost 4 bases; unmatched junction nucleotides: 5. As DNA, the CDR3 is TGTGCCAGCAGCCAAGAAGGTCTAGCGGGAGTAGAGACCCAGTACTTC. Its protein is CASSQEGLAGVETQYF.

For the CDR3, the DNA is TGCGCCAGCAGCAACAGGACAGGGCCGTATAACTATGGCTACACCTTC. It yields the protein CASSNRTGPYNYGYTF. The chain links TRBV5-1 to TRBJ1-2, with TRBD1 identical over 8 bases. The V segment lost 4 bases and the J segment 1 base; nucleotides outside the gene matches: 9. The CDR3 loop spans 16 amino acids. Germline V CDR1 and CDR2: SGHRS, YFSETQ.

This clonotype was detected only once. The chain recombines TRBV19 with TRBJ2-2, with unresolved D. V was cut by 6 bases and J by 6 bases, with 5 bases left in between. The CDR3 length is 11 residues. The germline CDR1 and CDR2 sequences are LNHDA and SQIVND (reference sequence). Here the CDR3 reads CASRNAGELFF. DNA for the CDR3: TGTGCCAGTAGAAATGCCGGGGAGCTGTTTTTT.

The V and J genes are TRBV5-1 and TRBJ1-5; no clear D. Between the trimmed V and J ends, which lost 6 bases and 6 bases, there was a span of 19 bases. The CDR3 has 15 amino acids. Germline V gene lookup returns CDR1 SGHRS and CDR2 YFSETQ. The CDR3 DNA sequence: TGCGCCAGCAAAGTATCTTGGCCGTGGGGTCAGCCCCAGCATTTT. Translated, it gives CASKVSWPWGQPQHF.

J is TRBJ2-7 and V is TRBV20-1; unclear D gene. V shed 0 bases and J shed 0 bases, with 9 bases lying between them. Looked up from germline, CDR1 is DFQATT and CDR2 is SNEGSKA (reference sequence). This CDR3 spans 14 amino acids. CDR3 sequence (DNA): TGCAGTGCTAGAGACCGCTACCTCTCCTACGAGCAGTACTTC. As protein: CSARDRYLSYEQYF.

This clonotype was found a few times. The V gene is TRBV20-1, the J gene TRBJ2-5; D is possibly TRBD2 (6 bases). Germline V CDR1 and CDR2: DFQATT, SNEGSKA (reference sequence). The V end was cut by 4 bases, the J end by 5 bases, with 17 bases between. There are 14 residues in the CDR3. The CDR3 spells CSATGGEGWETQYF. CDR3 coding DNA: TGCAGTGCTACCGGGGGAGAGGGGTGGGAGACCCAGTACTTC.

This clonotype was seen a few times. The chain recombines TRBV6-1 with TRBJ2-1, with TRBD2 matching 10 bases. The CDR3 is 15 amino acids. From germline, CDR1 is MNHNS and CDR2 SASEGT. With 5 bases clipped from V and 6 bases from J, the junction kept 7 bases outside the gene matches. CDR3 DNA: TGTGCCAGCAGTCAGCGAGCGGGAGGGCGCAATGAGCAGTTCTTC. Encoded protein: CASSQRAGGRNEQFF.

Ten or more counts support this clonotype. This sequence joins TRBV14 and TRBJ2-3; 10 bases are a match to TRBD1. With V trimmed by 4 bases and J by 8 bases, 12 bases remained unmatched. The germline CDR1 and CDR2 sequences are SGHDN and FVKESK. There are 16 residues in the CDR3. The CDR3 region is CASSLRTGGIRGTQYF. The CDR3 DNA reads TGTGCCAGCAGCCTGAGGACAGGGGGTATAAGGGGTACGCAGTATTTT. Full variable domain (rest looked up from reference TRBV14 and TRBJ2-3): EAGVTQFPSHSVIEKGQTVTLRCDPISGHDNLYWYRRVMGKEIKFLLHFVKESKQDESGMPNNRFLAERTGGTYSTLKVQPAELEDSGVYFCASSLRTGGIRGTQYFGPGTRLTVL.

In this sample, this clonotype turned up a few times. V and J are TRBV27 and TRBJ1-1; D might be TRBD1 (6 bases). Germline V gene data show CDR1 as MNHEY and CDR2 as SMNVEV (reference sequence). V lost 4 bases and J 0 bases, leaving 12 bases between the germline ends. The CDR3 loop spans 15 amino acids. The CDR3 spells CASSSTQGLNTEAFF. The CDR3 DNA reads TGTGCCAGCAGTTCGACACAGGGATTGAACACTGAAGCTTTCTTT.

This clonotype was found a few times. The chain links TRBV7-9 to TRBJ1-1; a possible D gene is TRBD1 (6 bases). CDR3 size: 14 residues. Germline CDR1 reads SEHNR; CDR2 reads FQNEAQ (reference sequence). V lost 1 base and J 3 bases, leaving 9 bases between the germline ends. The chain's CDR3 is CASSLGAGDTEAFF. DNA for the CDR3: TGTGCCAGCAGCTTAGGGGCAGGGGACACTGAAGCTTTCTTT.

CDR3 in amino acids: CASSLSGQGKQPQHF. The CDR3 DNA reads as TGTGCCAGCAGTTTATCGGGACAGGGGAAACAGCCCCAGCATTTT. The chain combines TRBV27 with TRBJ1-5, with 10 bases matching TRBD1. V shed 0 bases, J shed 7 bases, and the junction held 3 bases outside the gene matches. The CDR3 consists of 15 residues. CDR1 and CDR2 (germline): MNHEY, SMNVEV (reference sequence).

This chain links TRBV5-1 with TRBJ2-5; D possibly matches TRBD1 or TRBD2 (6 bases each). Germline V gene sequence: CDR1 SGHRS, CDR2 YFSETQ. This CDR3 is 15 amino acids long. V lost 0 bases to trimming and J lost 3 bases, with 12 bases between them. The CDR3 region is CASSLEWGAKETQYF. The CDR3 DNA reads as TGCGCCAGCAGCTTGGAATGGGGGGCGAAAGAGACCCAGTACTTC.

This clonotype showed up just a few times. The chain recombines TRBV10-3 with TRBJ2-1; TRBD2 is a possible D gene (5 bases). Trimming pared 0 bases from V and 0 bases from J, leaving 9 bases between. The CDR3 covers 16 residues. CDR1 and CDR2 from the germline V gene are ENHRY and SYGVKD. The CDR3 DNA follows: TGTGCCATCAGTGAGTCAGAGCGGAGCTCCTACAATGAGCAGTTCTTC. This sequence encodes CAISESERSSYNEQFF.

The table lists this clonotype with a few counts. The chain recombines TRBV6-2 or TRBV6-3 with TRBJ2-7; 12 nucleotides agree with TRBD2. V lost 2 bases and J lost 2; bases outside the gene matches: 4. Per the germline V gene, CDR1 is MNHEY and CDR2 is SVGEGT. This CDR3 has 16 residues. The CDR3 here is CASSYRTSGVPYEQYF. CDR3 coding DNA: TGTGCCAGCAGTTACAGGACTAGCGGGGTGCCCTACGAGCAGTACTTC.

This clonotype was found a few times. The rearrangement links TRBV12-3 or TRBV12-4 to TRBJ2-2; no reliable D call. Trimming removed 6 bases at V and 7 bases at J, with 12 bases between. This CDR3 is 13 amino acids long. CDR3 amino acids: CASSAGLVGELFF. The CDR3 DNA reads as TGTGCCAGCAGCGCCGGATTGGTCGGGGAGCTGTTTTTT.

This clonotype was seen a few times. The chain uses TRBV10-3 and TRBJ2-7; TRBD2 aligns across 11 bases. Germline assignment: CDR1 ENHRY and CDR2 SYGVKD. J gave up 2 bases and V 4 bases, and 10 bases lay outside the gene matches. The CDR3 has 17 residues. CDR3 nucleotides: TGTGCCATCAGTGGAAGAGAGGGACTAGCGGAGACCTACGAGCAGTACTTC. It is translated as CAISGREGLAETYEQYF.

This clonotype appeared a single time. V gene TRBV19 combines with J gene TRBJ1-5, with D possibly matching TRBD1 (6 bases). From germline, CDR1 is LNHDA and CDR2 SQIVND (reference sequence). Trimming cost V 9 bases and J 7 bases, with 16 bases left between them. This CDR3 is built from 13 residues. The CDR3 DNA reads TGTGCCAGCTCAACAGGGCTATGGCAGCCCCAGCATTTT. Protein: CASSTGLWQPQHF.

This clonotype was observed at least ten times. The chain carries TRBV7-6 and TRBJ2-6; either TRBD1 or TRBD2 may supply D (5 bases each). CDR1 and CDR2 from the germline V gene are SGHVS and FNYEAQ. V lost 2 bases and J lost 9, with 14 bases in between. This CDR3 is built from 15 residues. In nucleotides, the CDR3 is TGTGCCAGCAGCTTATACGACGGGGCCCACAACGTCCTGACTTTC. Translated: CASSLYDGAHNVLTF.

This clonotype was detected a few times. This sequence joins TRBV28 and TRBJ2-5; D is undetermined. This CDR3 region has 12 residues. CDR1 is MDHEN, CDR2 SYDVKM, per germline. V lost 4 bases and J 9 bases, leaving 12 bases between the germline ends. CDR3 in DNA: TGTGCCAGCAGTTCCCCTAGTTCCCCCCAGTACTTC. Translation gives CASSSPSSPQYF. The full variable domain, with the rest looked up from reference TRBV28 and TRBJ2-5, is DVKVTQSSRYLVKRTGEKVFLECVQDMDHENMFWYRQDPGLGLRLIYFSYDVKMKEKGDIPEGYSVSREKKERFSLILESASTNQTSMYLCASSSPSSPQYFGPGTRLLVL.

The chain links TRBV6-5 to TRBJ1-1; tentative D call: TRBD1 (5 bases). V was trimmed by 2 bases and J by 0 bases, leaving 10 bases between them. Germline V gene sequence: CDR1 MNHEY, CDR2 SVGAGI. This CDR3 is built from 15 residues. The CDR3 is CASSYTGGLNTEAFF. The CDR3 coding sequence is TGTGCCAGCAGTTACACTGGGGGATTGAACACTGAAGCTTTCTTT.

This sequence joins TRBV7-3 and TRBJ2-1; a weak D match, TRBD2 (6 bases). Germline values: CDR1 SGHTA, CDR2 FQGTGA. Trimming left V 0 bases short and J 6 bases short, with 12 bases between. The CDR3 length is 15 residues. This chain's CDR3 is CASSLTTSWANEQFF. CDR3 sequence (DNA): TGTGCCAGCAGCTTAACGACTAGTTGGGCCAATGAGCAGTTCTTC.

V and J are TRBV7-2 and TRBJ2-5, with a possible D match to TRBD1 (6 bases). V lost 1 base, J lost 2 bases, and 14 bases lay in between. Germline CDR1 SGHTA, CDR2 FQGNSA. CDR3 size: 16 residues. CDR3 nucleotide sequence: TGTGCCAGCAGCTTAGGGGGGCGCAGACTACAAGAGACCCAGTACTTC. Translating it yields CASSLGGRRLQETQYF.